Sequencing of this T cell receptor (beta chain) was carried out in a study of CD8 T cells in ankylosing spondylitis. This clonotype turned up a few times. The antigen is unknown. Using its own MiXCR run on the 5' RACE reads, TCRdb lists one record per CDR3 protein. The sample consists of roughly 240,000 distinct CDR3 sequences, roughly a third of them appearing once. This CDR3 has 16 residues. V lost 6 bases and J lost 1; bases outside the gene matches: 7. From germline, CDR1 is DFQATT and CDR2 SNEGSKA (reference sequence). Whole-study results and caveats: From matched ankylosing spondylitis synovial fluid, disease-linked clones were reportedly recovered at significantly enriched levels. Made up of 7 to 9 highly homologous variants, a TCR beta motif appeared characteristic of ankylosing spondylitis blood.

The specimen sequenced was blood, either unsorted or a sorted T cell fraction (not recorded which). The TCR comes from a male donor with ankylosing spondylitis or in good health (not recorded which). The V and J genes are TRBV20-1 and TRBJ2-3, with TRBD2 matching 13 bases. CDR3 DNA sequence: TGCAGTGCAACGACTAGCGGGGGGTATGGCACAGATACGCAGTATTTT. Encoded protein: CSATTSGGYGTDTQYF.